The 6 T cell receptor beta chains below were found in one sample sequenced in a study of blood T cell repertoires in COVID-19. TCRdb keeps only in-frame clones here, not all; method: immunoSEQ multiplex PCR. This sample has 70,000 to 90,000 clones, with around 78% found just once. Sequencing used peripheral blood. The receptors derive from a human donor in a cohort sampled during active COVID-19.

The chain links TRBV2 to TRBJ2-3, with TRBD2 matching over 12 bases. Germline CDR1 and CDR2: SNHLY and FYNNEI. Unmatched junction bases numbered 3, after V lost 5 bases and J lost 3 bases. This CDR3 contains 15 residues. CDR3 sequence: CASSLTSGRTDTQYF. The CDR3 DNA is TGTGCCAGCAGTCTGACTAGCGGGAGAACAGATACGCAGTATTTT.

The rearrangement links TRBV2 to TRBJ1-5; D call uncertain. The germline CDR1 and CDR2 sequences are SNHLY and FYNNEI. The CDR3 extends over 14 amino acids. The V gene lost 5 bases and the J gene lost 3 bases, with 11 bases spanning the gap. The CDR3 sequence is CASSKIPSNQPQHF. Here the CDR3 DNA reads TGTGCCAGCAGTAAAATCCCCTCCAATCAGCCCCAGCATTTT.

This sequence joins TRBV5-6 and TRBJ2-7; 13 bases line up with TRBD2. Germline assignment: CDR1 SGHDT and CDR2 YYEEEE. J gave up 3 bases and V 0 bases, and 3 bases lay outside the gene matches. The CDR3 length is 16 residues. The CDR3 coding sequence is TGTGCCAGCAGCTTGGATGGACTAGCGGGAGACTACGAGCAGTACGTC. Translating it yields CASSLDGLAGDYEQYV.

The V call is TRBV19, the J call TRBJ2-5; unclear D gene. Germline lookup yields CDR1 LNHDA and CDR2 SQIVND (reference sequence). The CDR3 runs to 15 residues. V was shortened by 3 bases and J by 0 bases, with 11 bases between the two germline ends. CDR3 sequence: CASSIGSLYQETQYF. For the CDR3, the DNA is TGTGCCAGTAGTATCGGGTCTCTGTACCAAGAGACCCAGTACTTC.

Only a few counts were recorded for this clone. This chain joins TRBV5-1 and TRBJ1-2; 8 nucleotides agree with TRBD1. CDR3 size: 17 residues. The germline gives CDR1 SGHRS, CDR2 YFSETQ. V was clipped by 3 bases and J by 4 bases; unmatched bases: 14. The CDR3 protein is CASSSQSPTGALYGYTF. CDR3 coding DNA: TGCGCCAGCAGCTCTCAGTCCCCGACAGGGGCCCTCTATGGCTACACCTTC.

CDR3 residues: CATSDNTRPGYGYTF. CDR3 sequence (DNA): TGTGCCACCAGTGATAATACCCGGCCGGGCTATGGCTACACCTTC. The chain combines TRBV24-1 with TRBJ1-2; D unclear. With 3 bases removed from V and 4 bases from J, the gap between germline ends came to 14 bases. Germline V lookup: CDR1 KGHDR, CDR2 SFDVKD. The CDR3 length is 15 residues.